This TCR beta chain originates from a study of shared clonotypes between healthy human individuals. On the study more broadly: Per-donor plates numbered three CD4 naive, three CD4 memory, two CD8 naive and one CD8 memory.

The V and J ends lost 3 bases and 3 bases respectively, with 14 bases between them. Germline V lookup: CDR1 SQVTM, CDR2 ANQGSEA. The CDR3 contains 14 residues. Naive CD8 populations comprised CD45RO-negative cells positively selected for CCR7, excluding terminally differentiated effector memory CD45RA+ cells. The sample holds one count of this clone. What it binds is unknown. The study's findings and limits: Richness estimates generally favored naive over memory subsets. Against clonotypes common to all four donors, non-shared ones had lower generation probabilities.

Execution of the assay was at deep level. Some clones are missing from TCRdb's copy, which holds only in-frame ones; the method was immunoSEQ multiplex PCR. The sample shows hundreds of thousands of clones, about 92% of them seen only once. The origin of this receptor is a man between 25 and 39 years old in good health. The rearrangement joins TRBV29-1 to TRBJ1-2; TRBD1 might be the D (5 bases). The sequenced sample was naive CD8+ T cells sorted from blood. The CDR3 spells CSVDRSRVDYGYTF. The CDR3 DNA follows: TGCAGCGTTGATCGAAGCAGGGTTGACTATGGCTACACCTTC.